These 12 T cell receptor beta chains share one sample of origin, sequenced in a study of cytomegalovirus exposure and HLA in healthy donors. The study ran its PCR with 60 Vbeta and 13 Jbeta primers. The assay was immunoSEQ multiplex PCR, and TCRdb's table has in-frame clones only and misses some. The sample's table shows approximately 100,000 clones. Source material: PBMCs. These receptor sequences come from a man aged 50 to 60 in good health and CMV-seronegative.

The chain has TRBV7-2 and TRBJ2-4; 8 bases match TRBD2. V was clipped by 1 base and J by 0 bases; unmatched bases: 11. Germline-derived CDR1 and CDR2 are SGHTA and FQGNSA. This CDR3 contains 19 residues. CDR3 DNA sequence: TGTGCCAGCAGCTTAGACCCTAGCGGGTCCGGGGGAGCCAAAAACATTCAGTACTTC. Translating it yields CASSLDPSGSGGAKNIQYF.

This chain joins TRBV25-1 and TRBJ2-3; 8 bases agree with TRBD1. V was clipped by 5 bases and J by 0 bases; unmatched bases: 1. The germline CDR1 and CDR2 sequences are MGHDK and SYGVNS. The CDR3 covers 14 residues. CDR3 sequence: CASSRTGSTDTQYF. In DNA form, the CDR3 reads TGTGCCAGCAGTCGGACAGGGAGCACAGATACGCAGTATTTT.

The chain recombines TRBV5-8 with TRBJ1-1, with TRBD1 matching 8 bases. The length of the CDR3 is 18 residues. Germline CDR1 and CDR2: SGHTS and YDEGEE. With V trimmed by 0 bases and J by 1 base, 11 bases remained unmatched. The CDR3 loop reads CASSLGFWPGGSNTEAFF. In nucleotides, the CDR3 is TGTGCCAGCAGCTTGGGGTTCTGGCCAGGGGGCTCGAACACTGAAGCTTTCTTT.

The chain is built from TRBV25-1 and TRBJ2-5; 11 nucleotides match TRBD1. The CDR3 has 15 residues. Per germline, CDR1 MGHDK and CDR2 SYGVNS. V was pared by 5 bases and J by 5 bases, with 7 bases of the junction left unmatched. CDR3 sequence: CASSTRTGGGETQYF. The DNA of the CDR3 is TGTGCCAGCAGTACCCGGACAGGGGGCGGTGAGACCCAGTACTTC.

The V gene is TRBV19, the J gene TRBJ1-6, with unresolved D. The CDR3 runs 14 residues. The germline CDR1 and CDR2 sequences are LNHDA and SQIVND (reference sequence). Trimming took off 8 bases at V and 1 base at J, with 9 bases between the two ends. The CDR3 region is CASGSRSYNSPLHF. In DNA, the CDR3 is TGTGCCAGTGGGAGTAGGTCCTATAATTCACCCCTCCACTTT.

The genes are TRBV19 and TRBJ2-7; TRBD1 matches 9 bases. Germline V gene sequence: CDR1 LNHDA, CDR2 SQIVND (reference sequence). The CDR3 totals 17 residues. V trimming: 0 bases; J trimming: 2 bases; junction bases outside the gene matches: 8. In DNA form, the CDR3 reads TGTGCCAGTAGTATAGAGGGGCACAGGGGGCCTCCCTACGAGCAGTACTTC. The encoded protein is CASSIEGHRGPPYEQYF.

The chain joins TRBV4-3 to TRBJ2-1, with D possibly TRBD2 on 6 matching bases. The V and J ends lost 2 bases and 7 bases respectively, with 15 bases between them. The CDR3 consists of 15 residues. Per germline, CDR1 LGHNA and CDR2 YSLEER. Here the CDR3 reads CASSQLGDSSNEQFF. DNA of the CDR3: TGCGCCAGCAGCCAACTCGGGGACTCCAGTAATGAGCAGTTCTTC.

The rearrangement joins TRBV7-2 to TRBJ2-3, with D possibly TRBD1 on 6 matching bases. The CDR3 extends over 16 amino acids. CDR1 is SGHTA, CDR2 FQGNSA, per germline. The ends were cut back, 5 bases at V and 5 bases at J, with 20 bases in the middle. The CDR3 sequence is CASSHGDGRGGDTQYF. The CDR3 bases are TGTGCCAGCAGCCACGGGGATGGGCGAGGGGGAGATACGCAGTATTTT.

V and J are TRBV6-1 and TRBJ2-2; TRBD1 aligns across 7 bases. Germline CDR1 reads MNHNS; CDR2 reads SASEGT. This CDR3 has 14 residues. The V and J ends lost 6 bases and 5 bases, in that order; junction bases with no gene match: 6. The CDR3 reads CASRGQSRTGELFF. CDR3 in DNA: TGTGCCAGCAGGGGACAGAGTCGGACCGGGGAGCTGTTTTTT.

The chain has TRBV10-3 and TRBJ2-7; D might be TRBD1 (6 bases). V lost 6 bases to trimming and J lost 4 bases, with 16 bases between them. This CDR3 comprises 14 residues. The V gene's germline CDR1 is ENHRY and CDR2 SYGVKD. The CDR3 sequence: CAIRRQDTGYEQYF. The CDR3 DNA follows: TGTGCCATCAGACGACAGGATACAGGGTACGAGCAGTACTTC.

The chain employs TRBV4-3 and TRBJ1-4; 10 nucleotides line up with TRBD1. In germline, CDR1 is LGHNA, CDR2 YSLEER. The CDR3 covers 17 residues. V shed 0 bases and J 6 bases; nucleotides not matched to a gene: 7. CDR3 sequence (DNA): TGCGCCAGCAGCCAAGATCTGACAGGGGGCGGGTATGAAAAACTGTTTTTT. Encoded protein: CASSQDLTGGGYEKLFF.

CDR3 loop: CASSSPSGSSYNEQFF. The CDR3 region has the DNA TGTGCCAGCAGTTCACCTAGCGGGAGCTCCTACAATGAGCAGTTCTTC. The chain is built from TRBV6-5 and TRBJ2-1; 10 bases agree with TRBD2. The CDR3 totals 16 residues. Per germline, CDR1 MNHEY and CDR2 SVGAGI. J gave up 0 bases and V 4 bases, and 3 bases lay outside the gene matches.